The source of this TCR beta chain is a study of blood T cell repertoires in COVID-19 (dated by TCRdb to the early 2020s). With regard to the full study: Collaborator samples came from the United States, Italy and Spain and covered acute and convalescent phases of COVID-19. The material from the prospective study consisted of cDNA or gDNA derived from T cells, B-cell-depleted T cells, or PBMCs. Subjects who had been exposed to COVID-19, were actively infected with it, or had recovered from it provided the deeply sampled blood TCRbeta repertoires that made up the dataset. The repertoires were released in a freely available public database intended as a resource for research on the immune response to SARS-CoV-2. Samples were obtained from the ongoing ImmuneRACE study (first 160 participants) and from 1,254 subjects provided by 6 global collaborators. The sample metadata nearly always contained a de-identified subject ID, COVID-19 status, age in years and sex. HLA class I and class II types, where available, came from metadata supplied by the sample provider rather than from assay-based typing. What the study reported, not specific to this receptor: How much clinical and demographic metadata was included differed by source and by participant, and the metadata was provided uncurated.

To note about this clone: The antigen it recognizes is unknown. No base quality values were provided; no much bigger clone lies one nucleotide off.

The CDR3 spans 14 residues, from the cysteine through the phenylalanine. CDR3 DNA is the only sequence kept; it has 42 bases, read in frame from the first base. Cut back by 0 bases and 6 bases, the V and J ends lie 12 bases apart. In the germline V gene (reference sequence), CDR1 corresponds to GTSNPN and CDR2 to SVGIG. The immunoSEQ Assay, a bias-controlled multiplex PCR, was used to amplify TCRbeta CDR3 regions from genomic DNA. Processing in the source paper ran as follows. The number of nucleated cells in each sample was estimated by amplification of reference gene primers within the assay. Sequence reads were collapsed and filtered to measure the absolute abundance of every unique TCRbeta CDR3 rearrangement. For each sample, productive Simpson clonality was calculated by taking the square root of Simpson's diversity index across productive rearrangements. In its TCRdb copy, this immuneACCESS table keeps in-frame sequences only and misses some clones. Where compared with another copy, unresolved V genes explain less than half of these, and the others have no known cause. D and trimming come from the DNA, and the V and J calls and clone size come from that table. The sample yields 200,000 to 300,000 clones; more than 85% were counted once. Of the sample, roughly 5% falls within the top ten clones.

One collaborating source in Seattle enrolled patients during active infection and followed them longitudinally through the course of disease. Collaborating institutions collected whole blood in K2EDTA tubes following their own protocols. For TCRbeta analysis, collaborators shipped samples in one of three forms: frozen whole blood, isolated PBMCs, or DNA extracted from either of those sample types. This TCR came from a woman in her sixties with COVID-19, enrolled during active disease. The receptor chain draws on TRBV30 and TRBJ2-1; TRBD2 could be the D gene, as 5 bases match. The sequencing input was peripheral blood. The CDR3 protein sequence reads: CAWSVSDPPNEQFF. Read as DNA, the sequence is TGTGCCTGGAGTGTTAGCGATCCCCCCAATGAGCAGTTCTTC. With the portions outside the CDR3 filled from the reference TRBV30 and TRBJ2-1 genes, the complete variable region becomes SQTIHQWPATLVQPVGSPLSLECTVEGTSNPNLYWYRQAAGRGLQLLFYSVGIGQISSEVPQNLSASRPQDRQFILSSKKLLLSDSGFYLCAWSVSDPPNEQFFGPGTRLTVL.